This entry concerns a single TCR beta chain. These data originate in a study of control samples from healthy donors and cancer patients. The data were produced by immunoSEQ multiplex PCR, yet TCRdb's version contains in-frame clones alone and is incomplete. The top ten clones hold approximately 2.6% of a sample with approximately 49,000 clones, approximately 83% of them seen once. From germline, CDR1 is GTSNPN and CDR2 SVGIG (reference sequence). The CDR3 loop spans 16 amino acids. V lost 1 base and J 0 bases, leaving 10 bases between the germline ends. This receptor was taken from a woman aged 45 to 65 with lung cancer. Sequenced input: PBMCs. This chain links TRBV30 with TRBJ2-6; D is ambiguous. The CDR3 sequence is CAWSERRFSGANVLTF. The CDR3 nucleotides are TGTGCCTGGAGTGAACGTCGGTTCTCTGGGGCCAACGTCCTGACTTTC.